Shown below are 9 T cell receptor beta chains from a single sample sequenced in a study of cytotoxic CD8 clonotypes in ibrutinib-treated CLL. TCRdb's table, derived via immunoSEQ multiplex PCR, lists solely in-frame clones and lacks some. The sample carries about 36,000 clones, over 70% recorded once. The sequences come from PBMCs, collected at disease progression, from a patient treated with ibrutinib. Receptors originate from a human donor with chronic lymphocytic leukemia.

This sequence joins TRBV18 and TRBJ2-7, with D unresolved. The CDR3 consists of 15 residues. The germline V gene has CDR1 KGHSH and CDR2 LQKENI. V lost 3 bases and J 5 bases, leaving 17 bases between the germline ends. DNA of the CDR3: TGTGCCAGCTCACCCACAGTTGGAACTTTAGACGAGCAGTACTTC. This translates into CASSPTVGTLDEQYF.

The J gene is TRBJ2-7, the V gene TRBV19; D unresolved. The CDR3 totals 14 residues. CDR1 and CDR2 (germline): LNHDA, SQIVND (reference sequence). Trimming took 4 bases from V and 0 from J, leaving 10 bases between them. The CDR3: CASSSGDTSYEQYF. The CDR3 nucleotides are TGTGCCAGTAGTAGTGGAGACACCTCCTACGAGCAGTACTTC.

As DNA, the CDR3 is TGTGCCAGCTCACCACTCGGACAGGGTAGGAACGAGCAGTACTTC. This gives the protein CASSPLGQGRNEQYF. V gene TRBV18 combines with J gene TRBJ2-7; 8 positions agree with TRBD1. The CDR3 has 15 residues. Germline V gives CDR1 KGHSH, CDR2 LQKENI. V gave up 1 base and J gave up 5 bases; unmatched junction bases: 7.

This clone has a handful of counts. The rearrangement links TRBV11-2 to TRBJ2-3, with TRBD2 identical over 11 bases. With V trimmed by 5 bases and J by 8 bases, 12 bases remained unmatched. Germline V gene lookup returns CDR1 SGHAT and CDR2 FQNNGV. CDR3 size: 16 residues. The CDR3 sequence is CASSPRWLAGGRTQYF. The CDR3, as DNA: TGTGCCAGCAGCCCTAGGTGGCTAGCGGGGGGTCGTACGCAGTATTTT.

The chain recombines TRBV5-4 with TRBJ2-5; 13 bases are shared with TRBD2. Trimming took 4 bases from V and 5 from J; bases not matched to a gene: 8. The CDR3 spans 16 residues. Germline-derived CDR1 and CDR2 are SGHNT and YYREEE (reference sequence). CDR3 residues: CASSTQTSGGWETQYF. CDR3 nucleotide sequence: TGTGCCAGCAGCACTCAGACTAGCGGGGGGTGGGAGACCCAGTACTTC.

The chain uses TRBV5-6 and TRBJ1-2; D might be TRBD1 (5 bases). The CDR3 spans 12 residues. Trimming left V 0 bases short and J 7 bases short, with 7 bases between. From germline, CDR1 is SGHDT and CDR2 YYEEEE. The CDR3 DNA follows: TGTGCCAGCAGCTTGGTGCAGGGTGGCTACACCTTC. Residues: CASSLVQGGYTF.

A few counts support this clone. The chain has TRBV11-3 and TRBJ2-2; possible D gene TRBD1, 6 bases. V was pared by 6 bases and J by 2 bases, with 13 bases between. The CDR3 covers 15 residues. The germline gives CDR1 SGHNT, CDR2 YENEEA. CDR3 residues: CASSPRGSNTGELFF. In DNA form, the CDR3 reads TGTGCCAGCAGTCCCAGGGGATCTAACACCGGGGAGCTGTTTTTT.

This chain's CDR3 is CASSPSGGWSDTQYF. In DNA form, the CDR3 reads TGTGCCAGCAGCCCCTCAGGGGGCTGGTCAGATACGCAGTATTTT. The chain employs TRBV11-2 and TRBJ2-3; TRBD1 agrees at 8 bases. The CDR3 totals 15 residues. The germline V gene encodes CDR1 SGHAT and CDR2 FQNNGV. With V trimmed by 5 bases and J by 4 bases, 8 bases remained unmatched.

This clone showed up just a few times. The rearrangement links TRBV5-1 to TRBJ2-5; TRBD1 matches at 7 bases. The CDR3 extends over 13 amino acids. The V segment lost 3 bases and the J segment 4 bases; nucleotides outside the gene matches: 3. Germline V lookup: CDR1 SGHRS, CDR2 YFSETQ. The CDR3 nucleotides are TGCGCCAGCAGCTGGCAGGGGGTAGAGACCCAGTACTTC. Residues: CASSWQGVETQYF.